A single sample gave rise to the 25 T cell receptor beta chains below, sequenced in a study of blood T cell repertoires in COVID-19. Measured with immunoSEQ multiplex PCR; TCRdb has only the in-frame clones, and not every one. Of about 70,000 clones listed, about four fifths were seen once; the top ten hold about 20%. The sample was peripheral blood. Every receptor here comes from a man in his 70s who had recovered from COVID-19.

The chain links TRBV2 to TRBJ1-6; 7 nucleotides agree with TRBD1. There are 15 residues in the CDR3. Trimming removed 5 bases from V and 10 bases from J; junction bases left unmatched: 11. Germline values: CDR1 SNHLY, CDR2 FYNNEI. DNA of the CDR3: TGTGCCAGCAGTATAAATGGAGGGACAGCCTCACCCCTCCACTTT. This sequence encodes CASSINGGTASPLHF.

The rearrangement uses TRBV28 and TRBJ2-7, with TRBD1 matching over 11 bases. CDR3 length: 15 residues. CDR1 is MDHEN, CDR2 SYDVKM, per germline. Trimming took 4 bases from V and 2 from J; bases not matched to a gene: 4. DNA of the CDR3: TGTGCCAGCAGTTCGCCGGGACAGGGGGCCTACGAGCAGTACTTC. This encodes CASSSPGQGAYEQYF.

The V call is TRBV25-1, the J call TRBJ2-7, with D possibly being TRBD2 (7 bases). Trimming stripped 3 bases from V and 1 base from J, with 16 bases between. Germline V lookup: CDR1 MGHDK, CDR2 SYGVNS. This CDR3 has 16 residues. The CDR3 coding sequence is TGTGCCAGCAGTGAGCGAACGGCGGGGGCTTCCTACGAGCAGTACTTC. This sequence encodes CASSERTAGASYEQYF.

This chain uses TRBV6-2 or TRBV6-3 with TRBJ2-4; 10 nucleotides align to TRBD1. The CDR3 is 15 amino acids. V was pared by 2 bases and J by 5 bases, with 3 bases of the junction left unmatched. CDR1 and CDR2 from the germline V gene are MNHEY and SVGEGT. Here the CDR3 reads CASSYGGQGQNIQYF. The CDR3 DNA reads as TGTGCCAGCAGTTACGGGGGACAGGGGCAAAACATTCAGTACTTC.

The chain is built from TRBV10-3 and TRBJ1-2, with a weak D call TRBD1 (5 bases). The germline V and J ends were trimmed by 2 bases and 2 bases, with 6 bases remaining between them. The CDR3 sequence is 13 residues long. CDR1 ENHRY and CDR2 SYGVKD come from the germline V gene. The CDR3 region is CAISEDRNYGYTF. The CDR3 DNA reads TGTGCCATCAGTGAGGACAGAAACTATGGCTACACCTTC.

The chain carries TRBV7-2 and TRBJ2-1; TRBD1 aligns across 9 bases. After removal of 5 bases from V and 9 bases from J, the junction contained 14 bases not matched to a gene. CDR1 is SGHTA, CDR2 FQGNSA, per germline. The CDR3 has 16 amino acids. CDR3 in DNA: TGTGCCAGCAGCAGCAATGCCATTACAGGGGGCCTTGAGCAGTTCTTC. Its protein product is CASSSNAITGGLEQFF. The full variable domain, rest sourced from reference TRBV7-2 and TRBJ2-1, is GAGVSQSPSNKVTEKGKDVELRCDPISGHTALYWYRQSLGQGLEFLIYFQGNSAPDKSGLPSDRFSAERTGGSVSTLTIQRTQQEDSAVYLCASSSNAITGGLEQFFGPGTRLTVL.

CDR3 amino acids: CASSTDRGGDTQYF. The CDR3 coding sequence is TGTGCCAGTAGTACCGACAGGGGAGGAGATACGCAGTATTTT. J is TRBJ2-3 and V is TRBV19; 8 bases are a match to TRBD1. This CDR3 is built from 14 residues. With 4 bases clipped from V and 5 bases from J, the junction kept 5 bases outside the gene matches. Germline V gives CDR1 LNHDA, CDR2 SQIVND (reference sequence).

The V and J genes are TRBV30 and TRBJ1-2; TRBD1 matches at 7 bases. CDR1 and CDR2 from the germline V gene are GTSNPN and SVGIG (reference sequence). The CDR3 is 15 residues long. The CDR3 loop reads CALAAGQDSNYGYTF. Here the CDR3 DNA reads TGTGCTCTCGCTGCCGGACAGGATAGTAACTATGGCTACACCTTC.

Turning to this clone: At one of its ends the junction is not consistent with the germline gene, which may arise from a read error. This chain joins TRBV7-2 and TRBJ2-4, with D perhaps matching TRBD2 (7 bases). The CDR3 is made up of 14 amino acids. Germline lookup yields CDR1 SGHTA and CDR2 FQGNSA. This chain's CDR3 is CASNLGGGGHIQYF. The CDR3 coding sequence is TGTGCCAGCAACTTAGGGGGGGGCGGGCACATTCAGTACTTC.

The chain joins TRBV27 to TRBJ1-2, with a possible D match to TRBD1 (6 bases). Germline V CDR1 and CDR2: MNHEY, SMNVEV (reference sequence). Trimming shortened V by 2 bases and J by 2 bases, and 6 bases separated the two germline ends. This CDR3 has 13 residues. Written as DNA, the CDR3 is TGTGCCAGCAGTTTAACAGGGAACTATGGCTACACCTTC. As protein: CASSLTGNYGYTF.

The chain joins TRBV6-5 to TRBJ2-1, with 14 bases aligning to TRBD2. V shed 2 bases, J shed 8 bases, and the junction held 2 bases outside the gene matches. Per the germline V gene, CDR1 is MNHEY and CDR2 is SVGAGI. The CDR3 runs 15 residues. The CDR3 sequence is CASSYRLAGGHEQFF. CDR3 nucleotide sequence: TGTGCCAGCAGTTACAGACTAGCGGGGGGGCATGAGCAGTTCTTC.

The rearrangement joins TRBV4-1 to TRBJ2-4, with 9 bases aligning to TRBD1. J gave up 12 bases and V 0 bases, and 18 bases lay outside the gene matches. Germline assignment: CDR1 MGHRA and CDR2 YSYEKL. The CDR3 runs to 18 residues. The DNA for the CDR3 is TGCGCCAGCAGCCAAGAGCCCGAGACGACAGGGGGACGACGAGGTCAGTACTTC. It encodes CASSQEPETTGGRRGQYF.

The J gene is TRBJ1-2, the V gene TRBV19; no clear D gene. CDR3 length equals 13 residues. Germline V lookup: CDR1 LNHDA, CDR2 SQIVND (reference sequence). The V gene lost 4 bases and the J gene lost 6 bases, with 12 bases spanning the gap. CDR3 amino acids: CASSTGPSDGYTF. The CDR3 region has the DNA TGTGCCAGTAGTACAGGCCCCTCCGATGGCTACACCTTC. Full variable domain (outside the CDR3, taken from reference TRBV19 and TRBJ1-2): DGGITQSPKYLFRKEGQNVTLSCEQNLNHDAMYWYRQDPGQGLRLIYYSQIVNDFQKGDIAEGYSVSREKKESFPLTVTSAQKNPTAFYLCASSTGPSDGYTFGSGTRLTVV.

The CDR3 spells CAISGREDSPLHF. The CDR3 bases are TGTGCCATCAGTGGCAGGGAGGATTCACCCCTCCACTTT. This rearrangement joins TRBV10-3 to TRBJ1-6, with TRBD1 as a possible D gene (5 bases). This CDR3 is built from 13 residues. Trimming removed 4 bases from V and 8 bases from J, with 9 bases in between. In germline, CDR1 is ENHRY, CDR2 SYGVKD.

The chain carries TRBV28 and TRBJ1-6, with 10 bases lining up with TRBD1. Germline CDR1 MDHEN, CDR2 SYDVKM. The CDR3 is made up of 14 amino acids. Trimming cost V 6 bases and J 9 bases; bases outside gene matches: 5. This CDR3 is CASSTGQGSSPLHF. In DNA, the CDR3 is TGTGCCAGCAGCACGGGACAGGGGAGTTCACCCCTCCACTTT.

This clone was seen a handful of times. This chain joins TRBV14 and TRBJ1-1; 8 bases map to TRBD1. This CDR3 is 13 amino acids long. CDR1 is SGHDN and CDR2 is FVKESK in the germline V gene. The V and J ends lost 9 bases and 7 bases, in that order; junction bases with no gene match: 10. CDR3 nucleotides: TGTGCCAGTGGGGGGACAGGACGGCATGAAGCTTTCTTT. Translation gives CASGGTGRHEAFF.

The chain links TRBV7-2 to TRBJ2-6; possibly TRBD2 for D (5 bases). The CDR3 totals 18 residues. The germline V and J ends were trimmed by 1 base and 0 bases, with 13 bases remaining between them. Germline V lookup: CDR1 SGHTA, CDR2 FQGNSA. The CDR3 sequence: CASSLDRGQISGANVLTF. CDR3 in DNA: TGTGCCAGCAGCTTAGATCGGGGTCAAATCTCTGGGGCCAACGTCCTGACTTTC.

The CDR3 region has the DNA TGTGCCAGCGGGACAAGGGACAGGGGTCAGGAAAAACTGTTTTTT. Translation gives CASGTRDRGQEKLFF. The chain carries TRBV28 and TRBJ1-4, with 10 bases matching TRBD1. Unmatched junction bases numbered 11, after V lost 8 bases and J lost 8 bases. The CDR3 contains 15 residues. Germline values: CDR1 MDHEN, CDR2 SYDVKM.

The chain uses TRBV27 and TRBJ2-3; 8 bases are a match to TRBD1. V dropped 7 bases and J dropped 5; count of bases not matched to a gene: 17. From germline, CDR1 is MNHEY and CDR2 SMNVEV (reference sequence). CDR3 size: 17 residues. The CDR3 nucleotides are TGTGCCAGCAAACCTTTACTAACAGGGGGACGGGGAGATACGCAGTATTTT. It is translated as CASKPLLTGGRGDTQYF.

This clone was counted a single time. The chain is built from TRBV5-4 and TRBJ2-5; D might be TRBD1 (6 bases). V dropped 4 bases and J dropped 4 bases, with 17 bases sitting between them. The germline V gene has CDR1 SGHNT and CDR2 YYREEE (reference sequence). This CDR3 comprises 15 residues. As DNA, the CDR3 is TGTGCCAGCAGCCCAACTACAGGGTTCGGAGAGACCCAGTACTTC. It yields the protein CASSPTTGFGETQYF. Variable domain in full (rest from reference TRBV5-4 and TRBJ2-5): ETGVTQSPTHLIKTRGQQVTLRCSSQSGHNTVSWYQQALGQGPQFIFQYYREEENGRGNFPPRFSGLQFPNYSSELNVNALELDDSALYLCASSPTTGFGETQYFGPGTRLLVL.

The V gene is TRBV7-2, the J gene TRBJ2-3, with 10 positions matching TRBD1. Trimming at V came to 5 bases and at J to 10 bases, leaving 6 bases not matched to a gene. CDR1 and CDR2 from the germline V gene are SGHTA and FQGNSA. The CDR3 loop spans 13 amino acids. CDR3 region: CASSAGTGEAQYF. The CDR3 DNA reads as TGTGCCAGCAGCGCCGGGACAGGGGAAGCGCAGTATTTT.

The chain joins TRBV27 to TRBJ2-2, with TRBD2 identical over 14 bases. This CDR3 contains 18 residues. V shed 5 bases, J shed 3 bases, and the junction held 8 bases outside the gene matches. Germline lookup yields CDR1 MNHEY and CDR2 SMNVEV (reference sequence). CDR3 nucleotides: TGTGCCAGCAGTATCGGGACTAGCGGGAGCTTAGACACCGGGGAGCTGTTTTTT. It codes for CASSIGTSGSLDTGELFF.

The chain uses TRBV28 and TRBJ2-7, with a possible D match to TRBD2 (5 bases). The germline CDR1 and CDR2 sequences are MDHEN and SYDVKM. The CDR3 loop spans 12 amino acids. The germline V and J ends were trimmed by 7 bases and 5 bases, with 12 bases remaining between them. The CDR3 nucleotides read TGTGCCAGCACCCCCGGGGTAGACGAGCAGTACTTC. It codes for CASTPGVDEQYF.

The chain combines TRBV6-6 with TRBJ1-2, with 9 bases fitting TRBD1. The CDR3 runs to 14 residues. Germline V gene sequence: CDR1 MNHNY, CDR2 SVGAGI (reference sequence). After removal of 6 bases from V and 4 bases from J, the junction contained 6 bases not matched to a gene. CDR3 protein: CASRQGQGGYGYTF. The CDR3 DNA is TGTGCCAGCAGACAGGGACAGGGAGGCTATGGCTACACCTTC.

This chain joins TRBV9 and TRBJ2-1; 13 nucleotides line up with TRBD2. CDR3 length: 16 amino acids. Germline loops: CDR1 SGDLS, CDR2 YYNGEE. The V gene end was trimmed by 0 bases and the J gene end by 9 bases; junction bases not matched to a gene: 6. In DNA, the CDR3 is TGTGCCAGCAGCGTAGGTGGACTAGCGGGAGTTCTTGAGCAGTTCTTC. As protein: CASSVGGLAGVLEQFF.